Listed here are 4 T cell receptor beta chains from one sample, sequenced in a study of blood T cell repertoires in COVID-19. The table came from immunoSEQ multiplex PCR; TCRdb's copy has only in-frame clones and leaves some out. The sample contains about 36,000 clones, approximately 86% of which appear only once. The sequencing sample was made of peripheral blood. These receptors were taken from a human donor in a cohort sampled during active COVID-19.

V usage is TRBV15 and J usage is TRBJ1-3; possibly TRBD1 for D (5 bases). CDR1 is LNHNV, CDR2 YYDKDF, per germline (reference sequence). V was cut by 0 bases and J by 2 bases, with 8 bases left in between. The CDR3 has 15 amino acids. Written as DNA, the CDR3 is TGTGCCACCAGCAGAGATTGGGGCGCTGGAAACACCATATATTTT. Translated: CATSRDWGAGNTIYF.

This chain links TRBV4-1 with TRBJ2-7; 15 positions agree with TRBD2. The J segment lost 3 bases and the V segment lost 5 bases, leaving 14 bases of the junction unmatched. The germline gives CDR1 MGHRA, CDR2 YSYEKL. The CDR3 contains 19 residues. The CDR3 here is CASSSRTSGGASFSYEQYF. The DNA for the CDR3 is TGCGCCAGCAGCTCCCGGACTAGCGGGGGGGCCAGTTTCAGCTACGAGCAGTACTTC.

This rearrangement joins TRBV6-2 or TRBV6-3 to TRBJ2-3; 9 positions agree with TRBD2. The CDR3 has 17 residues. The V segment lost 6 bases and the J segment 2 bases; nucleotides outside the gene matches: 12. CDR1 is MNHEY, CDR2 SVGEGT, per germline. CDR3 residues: CASSTGASGGLTDTQYF. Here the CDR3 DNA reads TGTGCCAGCAGCACAGGGGCGAGCGGGGGGCTCACAGATACGCAGTATTTT.

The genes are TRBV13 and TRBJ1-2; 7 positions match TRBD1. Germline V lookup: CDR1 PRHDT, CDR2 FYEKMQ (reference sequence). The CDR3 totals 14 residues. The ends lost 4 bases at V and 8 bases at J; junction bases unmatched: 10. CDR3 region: CASSSQWTGNGYTF. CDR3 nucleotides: TGTGCCAGCAGCTCCCAATGGACAGGCAACGGCTACACCTTC.